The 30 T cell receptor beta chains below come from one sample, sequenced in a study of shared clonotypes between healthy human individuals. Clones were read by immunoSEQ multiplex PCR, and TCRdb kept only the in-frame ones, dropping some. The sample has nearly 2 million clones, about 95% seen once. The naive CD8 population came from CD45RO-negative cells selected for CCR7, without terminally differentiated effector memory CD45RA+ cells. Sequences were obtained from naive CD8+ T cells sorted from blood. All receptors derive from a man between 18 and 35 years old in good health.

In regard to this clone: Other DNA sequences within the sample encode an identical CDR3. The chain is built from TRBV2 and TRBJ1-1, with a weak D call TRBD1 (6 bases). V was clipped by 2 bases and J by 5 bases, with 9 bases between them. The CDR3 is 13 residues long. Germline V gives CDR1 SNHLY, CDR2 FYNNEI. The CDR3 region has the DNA TGTGCCAGCAGTGAATTCAGGGGTACTGAAGCTTTCTTT. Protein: CASSEFRGTEAFF.

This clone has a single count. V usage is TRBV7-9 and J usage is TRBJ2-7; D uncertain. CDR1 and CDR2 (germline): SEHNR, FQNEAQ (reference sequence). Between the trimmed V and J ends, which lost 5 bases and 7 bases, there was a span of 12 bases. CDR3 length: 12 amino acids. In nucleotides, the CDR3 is TGTGCCAGCAGCCAGATGAGTAGGGAGCAGTACTTC. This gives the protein CASSQMSREQYF.

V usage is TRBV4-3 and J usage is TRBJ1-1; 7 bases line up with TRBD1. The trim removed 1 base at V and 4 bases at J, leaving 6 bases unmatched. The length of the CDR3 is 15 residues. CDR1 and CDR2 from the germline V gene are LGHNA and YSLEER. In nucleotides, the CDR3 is TGCGCCAGCAGCCAAGTACAGGGGTTGAGCACTGAAGCTTTCTTT. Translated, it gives CASSQVQGLSTEAFF.

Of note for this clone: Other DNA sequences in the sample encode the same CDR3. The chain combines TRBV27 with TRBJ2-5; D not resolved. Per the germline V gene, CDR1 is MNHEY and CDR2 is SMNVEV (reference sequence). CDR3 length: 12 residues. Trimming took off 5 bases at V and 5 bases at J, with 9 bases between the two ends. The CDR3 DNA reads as TGTGCCAGCAGTCCCCTGGGGGAGACCCAGTACTTC. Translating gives CASSPLGETQYF.

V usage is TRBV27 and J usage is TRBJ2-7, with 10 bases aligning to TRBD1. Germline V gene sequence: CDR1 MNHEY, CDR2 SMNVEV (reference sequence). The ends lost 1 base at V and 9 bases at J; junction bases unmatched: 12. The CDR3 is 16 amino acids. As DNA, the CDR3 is TGTGCCAGCAGTTTATTGTCGGACAGGGGGACCATGGGGCAGTACTTC. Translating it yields CASSLLSDRGTMGQYF.

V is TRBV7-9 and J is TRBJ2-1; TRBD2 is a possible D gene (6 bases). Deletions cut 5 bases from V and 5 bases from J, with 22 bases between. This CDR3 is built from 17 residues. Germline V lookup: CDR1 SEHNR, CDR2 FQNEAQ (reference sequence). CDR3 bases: TGTGCCAGCAGCCCATACTTAGCGGAAAGGGGAGACAATGAGCAGTTCTTC. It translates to CASSPYLAERGDNEQFF.

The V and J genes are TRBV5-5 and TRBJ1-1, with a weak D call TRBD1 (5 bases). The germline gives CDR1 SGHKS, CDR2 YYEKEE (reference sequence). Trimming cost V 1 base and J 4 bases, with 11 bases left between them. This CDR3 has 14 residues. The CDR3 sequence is CASSLNPGLTEAFF. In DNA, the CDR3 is TGTGCCAGCAGCTTGAATCCGGGGCTCACTGAAGCTTTCTTT.

The CDR3 region is CASSLGQGAYYGYTF. CDR3 nucleotide sequence: TGTGCCAGCAGTTTGGGGCAGGGGGCATACTATGGCTACACCTTC. The chain links TRBV6-5 to TRBJ1-2; 8 bases fit TRBD1. The V gene end was trimmed by 4 bases and the J gene end by 3 bases; junction bases not matched to a gene: 7. CDR1 and CDR2 (germline): MNHEY, SVGAGI. The CDR3 contains 15 residues.

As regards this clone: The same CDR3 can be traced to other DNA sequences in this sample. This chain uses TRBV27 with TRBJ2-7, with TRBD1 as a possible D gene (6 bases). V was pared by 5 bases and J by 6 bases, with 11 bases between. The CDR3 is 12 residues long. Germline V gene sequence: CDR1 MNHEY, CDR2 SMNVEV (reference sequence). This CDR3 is CASSPLGGEQYF. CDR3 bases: TGTGCCAGCAGTCCGTTAGGGGGCGAGCAGTACTTC.

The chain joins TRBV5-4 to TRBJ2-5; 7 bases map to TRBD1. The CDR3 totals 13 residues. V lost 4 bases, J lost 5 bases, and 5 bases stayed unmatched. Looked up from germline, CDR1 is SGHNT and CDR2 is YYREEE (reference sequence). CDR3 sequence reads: CASSATGSETQYF. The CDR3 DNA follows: TGTGCCAGCAGCGCGACAGGGTCCGAGACCCAGTACTTC.

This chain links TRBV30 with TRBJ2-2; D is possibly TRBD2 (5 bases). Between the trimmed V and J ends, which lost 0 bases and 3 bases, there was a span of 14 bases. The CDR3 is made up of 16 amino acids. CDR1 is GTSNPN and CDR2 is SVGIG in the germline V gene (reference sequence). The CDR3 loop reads CAWSVLIEGYTGELFF. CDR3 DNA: TGTGCCTGGAGTGTACTTATTGAGGGTTACACCGGGGAGCTGTTTTTT. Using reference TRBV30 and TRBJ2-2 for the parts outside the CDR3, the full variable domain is SQTIHQWPATLVQPVGSPLSLECTVEGTSNPNLYWYRQAAGRGLQLLFYSVGIGQISSEVPQNLSASRPQDRQFILSSKKLLLSDSGFYLCAWSVLIEGYTGELFFGEGSRLTVL.

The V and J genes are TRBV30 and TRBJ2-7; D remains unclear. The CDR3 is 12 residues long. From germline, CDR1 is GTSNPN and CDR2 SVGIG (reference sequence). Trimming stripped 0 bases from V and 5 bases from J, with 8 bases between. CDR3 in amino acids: CAWSVRPHEQYF. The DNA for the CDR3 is TGTGCCTGGAGTGTACGACCTCACGAGCAGTACTTC.

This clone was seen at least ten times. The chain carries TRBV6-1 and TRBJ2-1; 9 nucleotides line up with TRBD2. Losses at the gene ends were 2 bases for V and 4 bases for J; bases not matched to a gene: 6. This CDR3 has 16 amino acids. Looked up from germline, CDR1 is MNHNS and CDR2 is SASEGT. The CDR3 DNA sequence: TGTGCCAGCAGTGAATGGGCGGGGGGGCCATACAATGAGCAGTTCTTC. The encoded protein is CASSEWAGGPYNEQFF.

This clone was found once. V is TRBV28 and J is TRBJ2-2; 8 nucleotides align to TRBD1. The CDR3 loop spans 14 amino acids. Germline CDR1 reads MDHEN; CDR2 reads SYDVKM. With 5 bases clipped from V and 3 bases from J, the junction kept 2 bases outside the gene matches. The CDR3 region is CASSIQGDTGELFF. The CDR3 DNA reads TGTGCCAGCAGTATACAGGGGGACACCGGGGAGCTGTTTTTT.

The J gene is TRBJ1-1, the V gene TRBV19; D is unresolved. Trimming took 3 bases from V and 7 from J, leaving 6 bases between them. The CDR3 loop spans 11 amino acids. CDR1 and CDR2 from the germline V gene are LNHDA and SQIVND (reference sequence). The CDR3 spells CASSMAGEAFF. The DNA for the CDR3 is TGTGCCAGTAGTATGGCGGGTGAAGCTTTCTTT.

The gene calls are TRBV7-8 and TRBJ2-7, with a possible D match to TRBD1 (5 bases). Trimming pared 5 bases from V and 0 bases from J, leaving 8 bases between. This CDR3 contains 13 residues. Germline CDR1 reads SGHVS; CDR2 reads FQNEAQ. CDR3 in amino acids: CASSPRVSYEQYF. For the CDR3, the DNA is TGTGCCAGCAGCCCCAGGGTCTCCTACGAGCAGTACTTC. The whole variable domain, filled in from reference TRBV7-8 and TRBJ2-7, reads GAGVSQSPRYKVAKRGQDVALRCDPISGHVSLFWYQQALGQGPEFLTYFQNEAQLDKSGLPSDRFFAERPEGSVSTLKIQRTQQEDSAVYLCASSPRVSYEQYFGPGTRLTVT.

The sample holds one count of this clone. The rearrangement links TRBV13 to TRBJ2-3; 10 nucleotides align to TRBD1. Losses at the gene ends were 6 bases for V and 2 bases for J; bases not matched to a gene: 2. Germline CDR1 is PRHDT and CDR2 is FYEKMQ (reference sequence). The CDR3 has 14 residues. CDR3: CASRGQGSTDTQYF. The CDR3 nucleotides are TGTGCCAGCAGGGGACAGGGGTCCACAGATACGCAGTATTTT. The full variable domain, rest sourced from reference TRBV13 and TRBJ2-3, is AAGVIQSPRHLIKEKRETATLKCYPIPRHDTVYWYQQGPGQDPQFLISFYEKMQSDKGSIPDRFSAQQFSDYHSELNMSSLELGDSALYFCASRGQGSTDTQYFGPGTRLTVL.

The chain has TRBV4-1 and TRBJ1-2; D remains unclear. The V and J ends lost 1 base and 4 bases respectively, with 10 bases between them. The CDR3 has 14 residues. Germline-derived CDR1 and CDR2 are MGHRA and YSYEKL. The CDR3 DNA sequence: TGCGCCAGCAGCCAAGTGTATGTCAGCTATGGCTACACCTTC. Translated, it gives CASSQVYVSYGYTF.

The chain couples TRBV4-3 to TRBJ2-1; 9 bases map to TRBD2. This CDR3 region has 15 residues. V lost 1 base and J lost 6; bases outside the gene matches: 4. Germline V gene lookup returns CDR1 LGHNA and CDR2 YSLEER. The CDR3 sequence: CASSQGIAGVNEQFF. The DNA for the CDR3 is TGCGCCAGCAGCCAAGGTATAGCGGGAGTCAATGAGCAGTTCTTC.

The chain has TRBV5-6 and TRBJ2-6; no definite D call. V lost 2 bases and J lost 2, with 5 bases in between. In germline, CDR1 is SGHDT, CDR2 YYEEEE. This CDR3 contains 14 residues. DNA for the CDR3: TGTGCCAGCAGCTTTGGTGCTGGGGCCAACGTCCTGACTTTC. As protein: CASSFGAGANVLTF.

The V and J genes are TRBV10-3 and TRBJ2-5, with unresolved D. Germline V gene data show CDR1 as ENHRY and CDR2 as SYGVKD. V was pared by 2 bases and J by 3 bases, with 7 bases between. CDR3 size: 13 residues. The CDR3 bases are TGTGCCATCAGTGAGGGGCTAGAAGAGACCCAGTACTTC. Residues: CAISEGLEETQYF.

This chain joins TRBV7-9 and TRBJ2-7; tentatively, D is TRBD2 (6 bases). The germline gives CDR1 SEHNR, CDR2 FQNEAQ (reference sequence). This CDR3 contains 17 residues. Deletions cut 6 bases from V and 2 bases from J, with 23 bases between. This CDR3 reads CASSPEGLALPPYEQYF. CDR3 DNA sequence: TGTGCCAGCAGTCCCGAGGGGCTAGCGCTCCCTCCCTACGAGCAGTACTTC.

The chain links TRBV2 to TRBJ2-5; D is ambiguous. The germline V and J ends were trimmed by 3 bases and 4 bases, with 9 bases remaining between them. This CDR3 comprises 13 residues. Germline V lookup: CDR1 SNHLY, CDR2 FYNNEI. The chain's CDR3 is CASSEAERETQYF. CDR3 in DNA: TGTGCCAGCAGTGAGGCAGAGCGAGAGACCCAGTACTTC.

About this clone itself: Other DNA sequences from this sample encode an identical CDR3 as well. Written as DNA, the CDR3 is TGCGCCAGCAGCTTACAGGGGGCAGACACTGAAGCTTTCTTT. It is translated as CASSLQGADTEAFF. V usage is TRBV5-1 and J usage is TRBJ1-1, with 9 bases fitting TRBD1. The CDR3 spans 14 residues. CDR1 SGHRS and CDR2 YFSETQ come from the germline V gene. J gave up 3 bases and V 2 bases, and 2 bases lay outside the gene matches.

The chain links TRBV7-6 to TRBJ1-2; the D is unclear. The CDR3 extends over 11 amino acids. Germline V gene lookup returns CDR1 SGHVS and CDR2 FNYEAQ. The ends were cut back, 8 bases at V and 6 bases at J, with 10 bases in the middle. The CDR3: CASADGNGYTF. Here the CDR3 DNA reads TGTGCCAGCGCGGACGGCAATGGCTACACCTTC.

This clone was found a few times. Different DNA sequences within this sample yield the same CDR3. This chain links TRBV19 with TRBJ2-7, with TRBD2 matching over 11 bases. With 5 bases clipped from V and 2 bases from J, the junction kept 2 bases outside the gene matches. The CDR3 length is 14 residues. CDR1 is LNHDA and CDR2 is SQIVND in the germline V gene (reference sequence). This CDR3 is CASSAGLAAYEQYF. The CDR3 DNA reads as TGTGCCAGTAGTGCGGGACTAGCGGCCTACGAGCAGTACTTC.

CDR3 in amino acids: CASSLTFAGAEQFF. CDR3 bases: TGTGCCAGTAGTCTGACTTTCGCGGGAGCTGAGCAGTTCTTC. The chain employs TRBV19 and TRBJ2-1; 7 nucleotides align to TRBD2. The ends lost 5 bases at V and 9 bases at J; junction bases unmatched: 10. CDR3 size: 14 residues. CDR1 is LNHDA and CDR2 is SQIVND in the germline V gene (reference sequence). The variable domain in full, with the rest retrieved from reference TRBV19 and TRBJ2-1, is DGGITQSPKYLFRKEGQNVTLSCEQNLNHDAMYWYRQDPGQGLRLIYYSQIVNDFQKGDIAEGYSVSREKKESFPLTVTSAQKNPTAFYLCASSLTFAGAEQFFGPGTRLTVL.

The CDR3 nucleotides read TGTGCCATCATTCCTTTTGAGGGACAGGGGATTGTAAACACTGAAGCTTTCTTT. This codes for CAIIPFEGQGIVNTEAFF. This chain joins TRBV10-3 and TRBJ1-1; TRBD1 matches at 10 bases. J gave up 2 bases and V 7 bases, and 16 bases lay outside the gene matches. The CDR3 loop spans 18 amino acids. Germline V lookup: CDR1 ENHRY, CDR2 SYGVKD.

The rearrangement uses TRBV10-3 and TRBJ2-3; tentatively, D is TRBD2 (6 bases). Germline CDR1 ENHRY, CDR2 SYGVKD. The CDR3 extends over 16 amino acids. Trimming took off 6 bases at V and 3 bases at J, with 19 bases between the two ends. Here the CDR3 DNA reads TGTGCCATCAGGGTCGAAGGAGGGATTATAACAGATACGCAGTATTTT. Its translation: CAIRVEGGIITDTQYF.

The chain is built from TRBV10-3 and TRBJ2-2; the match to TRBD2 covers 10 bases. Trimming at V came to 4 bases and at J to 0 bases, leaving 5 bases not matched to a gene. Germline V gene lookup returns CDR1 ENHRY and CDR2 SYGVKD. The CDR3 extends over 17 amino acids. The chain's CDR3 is CAISASSGRANTGELFF. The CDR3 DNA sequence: TGTGCCATCAGTGCGTCGAGCGGGAGGGCGAACACCGGGGAGCTGTTTTTT.